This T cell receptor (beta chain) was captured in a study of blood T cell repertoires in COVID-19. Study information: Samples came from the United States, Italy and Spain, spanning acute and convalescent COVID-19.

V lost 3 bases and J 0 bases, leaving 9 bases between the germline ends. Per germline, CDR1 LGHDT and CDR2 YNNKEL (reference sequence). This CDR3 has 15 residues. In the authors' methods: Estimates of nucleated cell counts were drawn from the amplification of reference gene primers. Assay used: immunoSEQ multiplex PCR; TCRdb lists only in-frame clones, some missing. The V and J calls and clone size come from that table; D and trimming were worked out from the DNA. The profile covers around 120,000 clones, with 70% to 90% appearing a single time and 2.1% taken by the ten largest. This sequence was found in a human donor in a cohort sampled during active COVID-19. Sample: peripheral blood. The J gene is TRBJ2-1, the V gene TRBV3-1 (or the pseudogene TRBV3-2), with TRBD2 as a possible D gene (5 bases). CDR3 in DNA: TGTGCCAGCAGCCAGAGGGAACGCTCCTACAATGAGCAGTTCTTC. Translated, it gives CASSQRERSYNEQFF.